This TCR beta chain was profiled in a study of blood T cell repertoires in COVID-19. Across the study: Specimens from acute and convalescent COVID-19 originated in the United States, Italy and Spain. Sources were T cells, B-cell-depleted T cells, or PBMCs; the material itself was cDNA or gDNA.

Germline trimming cut 8 bases from V and 5 bases from J; bases unmatched to any gene: 5. Germline lookup yields CDR1 SNHLY and CDR2 FYNNEI. The CDR3 extends over 14 amino acids. Original processing methods: Scientists estimated how many nucleated cells there were by amplifying reference gene primers. TCRdb's copy holds only in-frame clones and misses some; the assay was immunoSEQ multiplex PCR. The DNA gave D and trimming, while V, J and clone size come from that table. The sample contains hundreds of thousands of clones, 70% to 90% of which appear only once. This clone was counted ten times or more. The source material was peripheral blood. The V call is TRBV2, the J call TRBJ2-5; 13 nucleotides agree with TRBD2. This clonotype was obtained from a woman in her late teens or twenties who had recovered from COVID-19. CDR3 region: CASGLAGAWETQYF. The CDR3 nucleotides read TGTGCCAGCGGACTAGCGGGAGCTTGGGAGACCCAGTACTTC.